The source of this T cell receptor beta chain is a study of PD-1 blockade in classical Hodgkin lymphoma. The CDR3 contains 15 residues. Germline V gene data show CDR1 as SGDLS and CDR2 as YYNGEE. Trimming took 0 bases from V and 0 from J, leaving 10 bases between them. The time point is: newly diagnosed, previously untreated cHL patient sample. Starting with thawed PBMCs, CD4+ T cells were purified by magnetic negative selection. Libraries were prepared by immunoSEQ multiplex PCR; TCRdb keeps only in-frame clonotypes and omits some of them. Among more than 15,000 clones listed, roughly 90% were seen once.

Material for sequencing was CD4+ T cells from blood. This receptor was identified in a human donor with classical Hodgkin lymphoma. The chain combines TRBV9 with TRBJ2-7; tentatively, D is TRBD2 (6 bases). The CDR3 region has the DNA TGTGCCAGCAGCGTAGACCCGGGGGTCTCCTACGAGCAGTACTTC. As protein: CASSVDPGVSYEQYF.